At least ten counts were recorded for the clone carrying this T cell receptor beta chain. Its specificity is unknown. This entry belongs to a study of breast tumors, draining lymph nodes, adjacent tissues. Regarding the study as a whole: Tumor repertoires ranked between lymph nodes and nontumor tissue in diversity, with V and J gene preferences.

The lymph nodes were axillary draining lymph nodes from breast cancer patients. MiXCR, run by TCRdb on the multiplex PCR reads, gives a single entry per CDR3 protein. Of approximately 120,000 distinct CDR3 sequences in the sample, less than 25% were seen once. V lost 1 base and J lost 6, with 16 bases in between. This CDR3 spans 16 amino acids. In germline, CDR1 is PRHDT, CDR2 FYEKMQ (reference sequence). This sequence was found in a female donor with breast cancer. Some clones in this sample may be carry-over from other donors' samples. The gene calls are TRBV13 and TRBJ2-1; TRBD2 is a possible D gene (6 bases). The sequenced material came from axillary lymph node tissue. Written as DNA, the CDR3 is TGTGCCAGCAGCTTAGATGCGGGGCTTAAGGGCAATGAGCAGTTCTTC. Encoded protein: CASSLDAGLKGNEQFF.